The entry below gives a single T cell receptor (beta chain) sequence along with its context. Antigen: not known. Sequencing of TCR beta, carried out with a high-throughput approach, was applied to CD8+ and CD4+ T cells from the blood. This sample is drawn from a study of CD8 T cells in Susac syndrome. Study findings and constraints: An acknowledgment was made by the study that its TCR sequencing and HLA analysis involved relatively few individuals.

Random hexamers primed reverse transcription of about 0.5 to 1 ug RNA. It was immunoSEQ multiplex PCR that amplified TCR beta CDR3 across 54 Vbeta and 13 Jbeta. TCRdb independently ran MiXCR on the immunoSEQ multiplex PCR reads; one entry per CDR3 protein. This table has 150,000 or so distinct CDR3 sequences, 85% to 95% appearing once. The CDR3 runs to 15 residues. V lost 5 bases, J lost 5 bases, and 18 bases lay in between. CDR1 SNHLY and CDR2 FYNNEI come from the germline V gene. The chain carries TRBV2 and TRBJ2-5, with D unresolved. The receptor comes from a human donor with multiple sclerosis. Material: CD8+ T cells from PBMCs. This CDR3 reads CASSSGPTMGETQYF. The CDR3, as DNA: TGTGCCAGCAGTTCCGGCCCCACCATGGGGGAGACCCAGTACTTC.